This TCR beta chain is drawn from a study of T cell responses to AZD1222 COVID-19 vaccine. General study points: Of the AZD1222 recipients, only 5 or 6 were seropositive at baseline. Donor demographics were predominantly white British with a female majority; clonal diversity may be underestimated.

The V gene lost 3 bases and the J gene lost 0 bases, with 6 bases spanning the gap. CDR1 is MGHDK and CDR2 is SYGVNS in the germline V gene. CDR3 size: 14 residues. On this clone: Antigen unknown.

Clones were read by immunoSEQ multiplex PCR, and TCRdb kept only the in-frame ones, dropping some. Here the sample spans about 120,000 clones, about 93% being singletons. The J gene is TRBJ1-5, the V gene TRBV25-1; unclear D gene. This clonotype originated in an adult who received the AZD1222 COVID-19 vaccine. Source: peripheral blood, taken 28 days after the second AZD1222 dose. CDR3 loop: CASSEWGSNQPQHF. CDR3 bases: TGTGCCAGCAGTGAGTGGGGTAGCAATCAGCCCCAGCATTTT.